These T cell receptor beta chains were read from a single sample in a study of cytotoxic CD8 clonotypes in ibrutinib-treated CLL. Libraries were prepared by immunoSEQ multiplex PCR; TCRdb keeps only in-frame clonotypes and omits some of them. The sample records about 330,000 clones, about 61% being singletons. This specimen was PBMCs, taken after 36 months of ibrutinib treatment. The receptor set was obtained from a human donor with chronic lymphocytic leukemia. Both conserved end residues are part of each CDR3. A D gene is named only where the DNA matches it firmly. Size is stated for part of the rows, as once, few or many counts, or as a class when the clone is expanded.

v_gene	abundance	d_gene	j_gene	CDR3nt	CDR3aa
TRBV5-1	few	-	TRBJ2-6	TGCGCCAGCAGCTTGCTTCTAACAGGGAAGGGGGCCAACGTCCTGACTTTC	CASSLLLTGKGANVLTF
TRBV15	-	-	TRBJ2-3	TGTGCCACCAGCAGGAGAGGGGGGGTAGATACGCAGTATTTT	CATSRRGGVDTQYF
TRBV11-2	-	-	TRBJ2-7	TGTGCCAGCAGCTTCCGAACAGAGACGATCTACGAGCAGTACTTC	CASSFRTETIYEQYF
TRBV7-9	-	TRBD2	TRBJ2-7	TGTGCCAGCAGCTTGGGACTAGCGGGAGAGGAGGGGCAGTACTTC	CASSLGLAGEEGQYF
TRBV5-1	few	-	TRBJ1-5	TGCGCCAGCAGCTTGCGACTCAATCAGCCCCAGCATTTT	CASSLRLNQPQHF
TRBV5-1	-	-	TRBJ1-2	TGCGCCAGCAGCAGGGACACCGGAGGCTACACCTTC	CASSRDTGGYTF
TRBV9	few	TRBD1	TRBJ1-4	TGTGCCAGCAGCTCGGGACAGGGAAGAGAAAAACTGTTTTTT	CASSSGQGREKLFF
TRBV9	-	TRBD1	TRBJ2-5	TGTGCCAGCAGCGCGGACAGGGAAGAGACCCAGTACTTC	CASSADREETQYF
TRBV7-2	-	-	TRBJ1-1	TGTGCCAGCAGCTTTAGACAGTCTGAAGCTTTCTTT	CASSFRQSEAFF
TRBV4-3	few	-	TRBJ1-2	TGCGCCAGCAGCCAAGACCGTCGGAACAGCCCCTATGGCTACACCTTC	CASSQDRRNSPYGYTF
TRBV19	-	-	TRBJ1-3	TGTGCCAGTAGTACAACAGGGTCCTCTGGAAACACCATATATTTT	CASSTTGSSGNTIYF
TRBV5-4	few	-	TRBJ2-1	TGTGCCAGCAGCTTTCGCTCCGCCTACAATGAGCAGTTCTTC	CASSFRSAYNEQFF
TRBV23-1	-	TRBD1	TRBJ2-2	TGCGCCAGCAGTCAAGGGGACAGAACCGGGGAGCTGTTTTTT	CASSQGDRTGELFF
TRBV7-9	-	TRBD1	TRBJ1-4	TGTGCCAGCAGCTTACCCGGACAGGGCCATGAAAAACTGTTTTTT	CASSLPGQGHEKLFF
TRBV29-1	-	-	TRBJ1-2	TGCAGCGTTCTCCAGCTACCTTATGGCTACACCTTC	CSVLQLPYGYTF